This T cell receptor (beta chain) was identified in a study of cytomegalovirus exposure and HLA in healthy donors. Overall study results and limits: Accounts indicate the classifier identified cytomegalovirus status with strong specificity and sensitivity. Specificity for CMV antigens was confirmed in vitro for three of the CMV-associated chains. A later analysis found common viral pathogens apparently linked to several of the most significant clusters. Presence/absence results assume similar sequencing depth per donor, which may not hold.

PCR employed 60 Vbeta and 13 Jbeta primers. Method: immunoSEQ multiplex PCR; TCRdb's copy keeps in-frame clones and lacks some. The table has 250,000 to 350,000 clones, 86% seen once. As regards this clone: Antigen unknown.

This CDR3 has 16 amino acids. Germline CDR1 and CDR2: LNHNV and YYDKDF (reference sequence). Trimming stripped 0 bases from V and 6 bases from J, with 18 bases between. This chain uses TRBV15 with TRBJ2-7; D gene uncertain. This clonotype originated in a man in his forties in good health and CMV-seropositive. Material: PBMCs. The CDR3 reads CATSRDLQDSAGEQYF. In DNA, the CDR3 is TGTGCCACCAGCAGAGATCTTCAGGATTCCGCAGGCGAGCAGTACTTC.